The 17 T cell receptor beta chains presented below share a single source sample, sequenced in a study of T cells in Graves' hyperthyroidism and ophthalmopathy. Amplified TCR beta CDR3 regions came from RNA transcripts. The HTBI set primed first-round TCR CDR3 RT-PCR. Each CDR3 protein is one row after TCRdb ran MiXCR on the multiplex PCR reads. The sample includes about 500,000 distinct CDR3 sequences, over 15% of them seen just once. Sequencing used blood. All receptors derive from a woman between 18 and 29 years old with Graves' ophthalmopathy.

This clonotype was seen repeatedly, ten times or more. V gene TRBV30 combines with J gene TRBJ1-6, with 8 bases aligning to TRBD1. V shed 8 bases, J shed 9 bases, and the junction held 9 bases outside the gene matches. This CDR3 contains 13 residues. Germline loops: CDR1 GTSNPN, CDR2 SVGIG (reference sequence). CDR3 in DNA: TGTGCCGCAAGGACAGGGCAGGCTTCACCCCTCCACTTT. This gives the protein CAARTGQASPLHF.

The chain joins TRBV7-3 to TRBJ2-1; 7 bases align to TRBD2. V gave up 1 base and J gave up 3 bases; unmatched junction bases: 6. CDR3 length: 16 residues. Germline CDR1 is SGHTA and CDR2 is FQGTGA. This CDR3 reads CASSLSGGSFYNEQFF. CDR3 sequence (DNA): TGTGCCAGCAGCTTAAGTGGCGGGAGCTTCTACAATGAGCAGTTCTTC.

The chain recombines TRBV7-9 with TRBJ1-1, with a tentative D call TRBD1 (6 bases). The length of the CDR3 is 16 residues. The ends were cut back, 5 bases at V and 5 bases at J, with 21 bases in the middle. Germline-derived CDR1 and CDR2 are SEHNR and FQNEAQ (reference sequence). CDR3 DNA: TGTGCCAGCAGCCCCCCTCGGGGGCGTCACGTAACTGAAGCTTTCTTT. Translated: CASSPPRGRHVTEAFF.

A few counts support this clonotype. This chain's CDR3 is CASSRDRANQPQHF. In DNA, the CDR3 is TGTGCCAGCAGCCGGGACAGGGCTAATCAGCCCCAGCATTTT. The genes are TRBV4-2 and TRBJ1-5; 9 bases are shared with TRBD1. V trimming: 4 bases; J trimming: 4 bases; junction bases outside the gene matches: 2. This CDR3 is 14 amino acids long. The V gene's germline CDR1 is LGHNA and CDR2 YNFKEQ.

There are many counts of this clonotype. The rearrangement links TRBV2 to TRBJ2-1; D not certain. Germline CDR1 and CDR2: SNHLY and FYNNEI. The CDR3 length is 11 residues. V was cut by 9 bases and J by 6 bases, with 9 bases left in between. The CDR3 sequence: CASVVGNEQFF. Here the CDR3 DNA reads TGTGCCAGTGTGGTTGGCAATGAGCAGTTCTTC.

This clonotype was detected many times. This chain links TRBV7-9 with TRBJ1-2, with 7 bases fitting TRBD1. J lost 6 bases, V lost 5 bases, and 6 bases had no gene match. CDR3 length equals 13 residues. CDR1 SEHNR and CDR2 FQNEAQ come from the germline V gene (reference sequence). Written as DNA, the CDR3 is TGTGCCAGCAGCGTAGACAGGGACGATGGCTACACCTTC. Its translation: CASSVDRDDGYTF.

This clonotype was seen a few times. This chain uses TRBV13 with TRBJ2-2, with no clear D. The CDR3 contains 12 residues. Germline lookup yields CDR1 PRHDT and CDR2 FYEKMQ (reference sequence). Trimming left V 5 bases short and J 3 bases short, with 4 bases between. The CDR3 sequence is CASSGYTGELFF. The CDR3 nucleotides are TGTGCCAGCAGCGGCTACACCGGGGAGCTGTTTTTT.

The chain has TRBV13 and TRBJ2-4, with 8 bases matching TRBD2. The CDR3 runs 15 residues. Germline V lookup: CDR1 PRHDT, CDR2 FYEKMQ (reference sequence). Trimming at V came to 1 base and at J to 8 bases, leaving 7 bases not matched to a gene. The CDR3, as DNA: TGTGCCAGCAGCTTAGCGAGCGGGAGAAGAGACATTCAGTACTTC. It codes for CASSLASGRRDIQYF.

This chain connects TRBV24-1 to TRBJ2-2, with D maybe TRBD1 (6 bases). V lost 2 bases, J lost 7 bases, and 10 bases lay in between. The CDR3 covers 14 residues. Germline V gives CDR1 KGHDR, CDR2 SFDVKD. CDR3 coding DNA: TGTGCCACCAGTGATTACAGGGTAAACGGGGAGCTGTTTTTT. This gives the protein CATSDYRVNGELFF.

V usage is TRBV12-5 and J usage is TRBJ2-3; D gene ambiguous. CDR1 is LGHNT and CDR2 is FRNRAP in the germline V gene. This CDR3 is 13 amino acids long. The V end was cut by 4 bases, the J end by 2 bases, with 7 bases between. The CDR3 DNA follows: TGTGCTAGTGGTTCGGATAACACAGATACGCAGTATTTT. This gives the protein CASGSDNTDTQYF.

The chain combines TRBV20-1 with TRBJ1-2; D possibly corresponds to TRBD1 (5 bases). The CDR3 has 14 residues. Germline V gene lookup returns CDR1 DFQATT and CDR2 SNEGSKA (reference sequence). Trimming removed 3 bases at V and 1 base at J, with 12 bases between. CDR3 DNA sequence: TGCAGTGCTAGTCATCAGGGCCGTAACTATGGCTACACCTTC. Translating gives CSASHQGRNYGYTF.

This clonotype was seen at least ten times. The CDR3 spells CASSQGPGQGRTNYGYTF. The CDR3 DNA is TGTGCCAGCAGCCAAGGACCGGGACAGGGAAGAACTAACTATGGCTACACCTTC. This sequence joins TRBV3-1 and TRBJ1-2; 9 nucleotides agree with TRBD1. J lost 0 bases, V lost 1 base, and 9 bases had no gene match. From germline, CDR1 is LGHDT and CDR2 YNNKEL (reference sequence). This CDR3 spans 18 amino acids. Full variable domain (missing parts from reference TRBV3-1 and TRBJ1-2): DTAVSQTPKYLVTQMGNDKSIKCEQNLGHDTMYWYKQDSKKFLKIMFSYNNKELIINETVPNRFSPKSPDKAHLNLHINSLELGDSAVYFCASSQGPGQGRTNYGYTFGSGTRLTVV.

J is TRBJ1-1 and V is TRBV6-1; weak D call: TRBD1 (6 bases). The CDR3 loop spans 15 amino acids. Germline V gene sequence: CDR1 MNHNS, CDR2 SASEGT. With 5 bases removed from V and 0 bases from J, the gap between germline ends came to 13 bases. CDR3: CASSSTDRLNTEAFF. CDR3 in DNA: TGTGCCAGCAGTTCGACGGACAGACTGAACACTGAAGCTTTCTTT.

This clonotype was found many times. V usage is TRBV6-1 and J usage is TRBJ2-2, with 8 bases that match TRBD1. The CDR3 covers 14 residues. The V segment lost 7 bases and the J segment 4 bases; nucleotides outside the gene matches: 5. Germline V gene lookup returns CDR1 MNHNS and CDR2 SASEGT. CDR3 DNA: TGTGCCAGCACCGTGGACAGGGCCACCGGGGAGCTGTTTTTT. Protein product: CASTVDRATGELFF.

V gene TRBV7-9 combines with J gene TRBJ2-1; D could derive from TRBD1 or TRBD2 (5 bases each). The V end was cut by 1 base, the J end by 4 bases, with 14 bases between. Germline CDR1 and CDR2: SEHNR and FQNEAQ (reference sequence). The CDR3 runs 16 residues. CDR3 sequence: CASSLVEGYGYNEQFF. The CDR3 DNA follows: TGTGCCAGCAGCTTAGTTGAGGGGTACGGATACAATGAGCAGTTCTTC.

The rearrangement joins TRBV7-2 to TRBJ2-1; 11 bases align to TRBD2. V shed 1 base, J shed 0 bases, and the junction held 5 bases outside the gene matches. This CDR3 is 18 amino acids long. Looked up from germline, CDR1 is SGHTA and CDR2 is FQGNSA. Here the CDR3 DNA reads TGTACCAGCAGCTTAGGGGTAGCGGGGGGGCTCTCCTACAATGAGCAGTTCTTC. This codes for CTSSLGVAGGLSYNEQFF.

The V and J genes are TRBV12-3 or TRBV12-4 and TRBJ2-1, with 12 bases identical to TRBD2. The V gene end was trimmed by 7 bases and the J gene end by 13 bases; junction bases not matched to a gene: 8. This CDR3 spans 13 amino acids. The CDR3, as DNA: TGTGCCAGCACCGCCCTAGCGGGGGGGCATCAGTTCTTC. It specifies CASTALAGGHQFF.